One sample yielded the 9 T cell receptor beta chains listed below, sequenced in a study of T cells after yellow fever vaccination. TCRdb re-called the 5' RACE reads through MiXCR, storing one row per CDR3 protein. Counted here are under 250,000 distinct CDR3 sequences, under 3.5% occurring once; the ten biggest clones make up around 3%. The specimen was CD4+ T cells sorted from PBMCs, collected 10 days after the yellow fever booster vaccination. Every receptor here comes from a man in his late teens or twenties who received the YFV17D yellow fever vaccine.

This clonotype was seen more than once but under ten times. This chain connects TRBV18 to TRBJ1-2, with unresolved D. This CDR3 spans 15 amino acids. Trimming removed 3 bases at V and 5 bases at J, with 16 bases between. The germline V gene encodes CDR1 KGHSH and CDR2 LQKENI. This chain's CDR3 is CASSPAGTTFYGYTF. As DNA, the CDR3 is TGTGCCAGCTCACCGGCCGGAACAACTTTTTATGGCTACACCTTC.

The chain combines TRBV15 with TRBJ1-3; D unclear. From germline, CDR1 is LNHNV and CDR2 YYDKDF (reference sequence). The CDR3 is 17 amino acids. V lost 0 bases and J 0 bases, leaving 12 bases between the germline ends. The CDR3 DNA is TGTGCCACCAGCAGAGACATCGTGACGGACTCTGGAAACACCATATATTTT. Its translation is CATSRDIVTDSGNTIYF.

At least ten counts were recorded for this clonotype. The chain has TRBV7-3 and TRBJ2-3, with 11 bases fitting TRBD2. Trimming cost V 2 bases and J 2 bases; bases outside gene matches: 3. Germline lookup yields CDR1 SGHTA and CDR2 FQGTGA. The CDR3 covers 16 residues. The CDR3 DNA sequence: TGTGCCAGCAGCTTACGTAGCGGGGGGGCCACAGATACGCAGTATTTT. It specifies CASSLRSGGATDTQYF. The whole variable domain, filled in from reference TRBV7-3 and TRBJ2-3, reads GAGVSQTPSNKVTEKGKYVELRCDPISGHTALYWYRQSLGQGPEFLIYFQGTGAADDSGLPNDRFFAVRPEGSVSTLKIQRTERGDSAVYLCASSLRSGGATDTQYFGPGTRLTVL.

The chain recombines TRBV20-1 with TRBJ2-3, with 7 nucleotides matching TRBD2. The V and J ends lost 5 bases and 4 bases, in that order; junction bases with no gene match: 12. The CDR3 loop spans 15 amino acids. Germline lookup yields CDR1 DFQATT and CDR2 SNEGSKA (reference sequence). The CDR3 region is CSALRAAGYPDTQYF. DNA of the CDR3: TGCAGTGCTCTGAGGGCAGCGGGGTATCCAGATACGCAGTATTTT.

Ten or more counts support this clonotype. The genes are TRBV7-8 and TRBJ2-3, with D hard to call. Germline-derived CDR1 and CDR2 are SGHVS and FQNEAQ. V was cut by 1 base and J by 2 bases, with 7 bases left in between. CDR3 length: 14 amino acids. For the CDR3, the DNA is TGTGCCAGCAGCTTAGGCCTACACACAGATACGCAGTATTTT. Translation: CASSLGLHTDTQYF.

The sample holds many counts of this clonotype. The CDR3 region is CASSSRAFF. The CDR3 nucleotides read TGTGCCAGCAGCTCCCGAGCTTTCTTT. The chain recombines TRBV7-9 with TRBJ1-1, with D unclear. V lost 4 bases and J lost 10, with 4 bases in between. The CDR3 sequence is 9 residues long. Germline V gives CDR1 SEHNR, CDR2 FQNEAQ (reference sequence).

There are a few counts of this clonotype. CDR3: CASSYRDRGRGETQYF. DNA of the CDR3: TGCGCCAGCAGCTACCGGGACAGGGGGCGTGGAGAGACCCAGTACTTC. This chain uses TRBV5-1 with TRBJ2-5, with 12 nucleotides matching TRBD1. CDR1 is SGHRS, CDR2 YFSETQ, per germline. Unmatched junction bases numbered 7, after V lost 3 bases and J lost 4 bases. This CDR3 contains 16 residues. Combining the CDR3 with reference TRBV5-1 and TRBJ2-5 gives the whole variable domain KAGVTQTPRYLIKTRGQQVTLSCSPISGHRSVSWYQQTPGQGLQFLFEYFSETQRNKGNFPGRFSGRQFSNSRSEMNVSTLELGDSALYLCASSYRDRGRGETQYFGPGTRLLVL.

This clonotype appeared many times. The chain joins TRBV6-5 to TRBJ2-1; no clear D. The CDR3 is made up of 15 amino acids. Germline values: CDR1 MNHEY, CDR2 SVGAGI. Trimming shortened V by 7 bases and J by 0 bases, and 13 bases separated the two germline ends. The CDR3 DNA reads TGTGCCAGCAACAAAGGAGAGAGCTCCTACAATGAGCAGTTCTTC. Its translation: CASNKGESSYNEQFF.

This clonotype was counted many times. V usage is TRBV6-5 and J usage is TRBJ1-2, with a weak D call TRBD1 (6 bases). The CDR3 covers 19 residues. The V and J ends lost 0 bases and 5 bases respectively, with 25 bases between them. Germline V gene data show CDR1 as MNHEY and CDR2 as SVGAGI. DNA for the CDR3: TGTGCCAGCAGTTACTCGTCCTCCGGGAGCGGGGGCGCGAGTTATGGCTACACCTTC. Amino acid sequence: CASSYSSSGSGGASYGYTF.